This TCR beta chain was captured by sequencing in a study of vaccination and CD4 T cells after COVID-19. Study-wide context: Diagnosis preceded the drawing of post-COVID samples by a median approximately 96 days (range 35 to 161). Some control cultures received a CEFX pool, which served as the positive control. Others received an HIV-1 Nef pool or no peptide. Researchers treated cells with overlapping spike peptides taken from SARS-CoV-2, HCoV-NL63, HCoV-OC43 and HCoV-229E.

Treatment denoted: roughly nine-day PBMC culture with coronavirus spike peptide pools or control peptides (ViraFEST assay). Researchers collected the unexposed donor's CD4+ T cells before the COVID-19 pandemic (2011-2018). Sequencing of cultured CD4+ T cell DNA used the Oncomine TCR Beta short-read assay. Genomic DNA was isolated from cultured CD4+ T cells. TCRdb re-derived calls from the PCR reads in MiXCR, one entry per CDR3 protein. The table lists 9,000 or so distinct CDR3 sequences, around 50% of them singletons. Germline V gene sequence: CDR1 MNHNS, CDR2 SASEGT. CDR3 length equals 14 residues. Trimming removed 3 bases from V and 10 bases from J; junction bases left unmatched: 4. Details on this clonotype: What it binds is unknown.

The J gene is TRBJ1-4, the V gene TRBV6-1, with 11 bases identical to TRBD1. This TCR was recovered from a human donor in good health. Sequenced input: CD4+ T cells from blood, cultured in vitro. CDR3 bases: TGTGCCAGCAGTGAGGACAGGGGGCGTGTAAAACTGTTTTTT. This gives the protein CASSEDRGRVKLFF.